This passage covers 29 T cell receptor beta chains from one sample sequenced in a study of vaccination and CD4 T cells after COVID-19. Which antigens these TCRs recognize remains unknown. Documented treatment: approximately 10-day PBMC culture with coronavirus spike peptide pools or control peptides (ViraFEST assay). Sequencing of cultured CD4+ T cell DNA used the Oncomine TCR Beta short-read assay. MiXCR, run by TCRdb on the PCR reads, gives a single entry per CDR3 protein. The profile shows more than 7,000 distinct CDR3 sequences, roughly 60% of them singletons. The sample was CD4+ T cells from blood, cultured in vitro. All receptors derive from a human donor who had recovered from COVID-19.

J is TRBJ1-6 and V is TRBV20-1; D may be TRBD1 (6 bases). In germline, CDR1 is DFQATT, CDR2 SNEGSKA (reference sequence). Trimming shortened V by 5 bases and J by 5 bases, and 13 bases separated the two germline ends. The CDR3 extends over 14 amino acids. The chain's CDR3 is CSAQRGENNSPLHF. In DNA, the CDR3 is TGCAGTGCTCAAAGGGGGGAAAATAATTCACCCCTCCACTTT.

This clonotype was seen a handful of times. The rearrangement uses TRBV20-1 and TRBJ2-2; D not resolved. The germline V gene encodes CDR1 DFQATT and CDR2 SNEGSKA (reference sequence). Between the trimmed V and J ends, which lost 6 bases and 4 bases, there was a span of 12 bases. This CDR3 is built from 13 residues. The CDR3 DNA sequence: TGCAGTGCCGAGGCCAGGATCACCGGGGAGCTGTTTTTT. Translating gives CSAEARITGELFF.

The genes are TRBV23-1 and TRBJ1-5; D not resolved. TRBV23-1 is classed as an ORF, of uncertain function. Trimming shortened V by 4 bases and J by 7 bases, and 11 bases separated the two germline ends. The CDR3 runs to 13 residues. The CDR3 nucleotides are TGCGCCAGCAGTCTGTTAAAGGCCCAGCCCCAGCATTTT. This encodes CASSLLKAQPQHF.

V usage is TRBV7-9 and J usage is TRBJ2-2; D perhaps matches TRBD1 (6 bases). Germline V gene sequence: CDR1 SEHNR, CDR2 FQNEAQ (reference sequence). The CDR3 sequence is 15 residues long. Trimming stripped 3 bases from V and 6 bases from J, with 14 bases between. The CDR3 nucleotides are TGTGCCAGCAGCTTCGCACAGGGTCTCTCCGGGGAGCTGTTTTTT. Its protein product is CASSFAQGLSGELFF.

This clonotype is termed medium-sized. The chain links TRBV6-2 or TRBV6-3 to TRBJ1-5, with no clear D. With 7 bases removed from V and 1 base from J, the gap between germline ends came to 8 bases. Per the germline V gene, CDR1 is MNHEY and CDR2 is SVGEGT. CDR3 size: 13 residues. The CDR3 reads CASTPRSNQPQHF. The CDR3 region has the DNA TGTGCCAGCACCCCGCGAAGCAATCAGCCCCAGCATTTT.

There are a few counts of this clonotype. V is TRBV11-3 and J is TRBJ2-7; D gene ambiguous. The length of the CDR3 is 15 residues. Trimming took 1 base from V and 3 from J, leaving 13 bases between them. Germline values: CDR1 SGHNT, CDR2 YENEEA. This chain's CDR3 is CASSLGSILGYEQYF. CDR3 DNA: TGTGCCAGCAGCTTAGGGAGTATTCTAGGCTACGAGCAGTACTTC.

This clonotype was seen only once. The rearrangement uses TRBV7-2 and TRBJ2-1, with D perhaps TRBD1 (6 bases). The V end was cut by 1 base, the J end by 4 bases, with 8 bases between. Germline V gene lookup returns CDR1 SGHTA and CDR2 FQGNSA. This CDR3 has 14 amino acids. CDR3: CASSLVDRYNEQFF. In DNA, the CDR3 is TGTGCCAGCAGCTTAGTCGACAGGTACAATGAGCAGTTCTTC.

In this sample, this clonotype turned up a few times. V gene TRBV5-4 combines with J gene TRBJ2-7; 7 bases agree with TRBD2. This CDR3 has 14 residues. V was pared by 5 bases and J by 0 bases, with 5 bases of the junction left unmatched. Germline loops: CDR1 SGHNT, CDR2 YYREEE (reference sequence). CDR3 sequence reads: CASRTGGGSYEQYF. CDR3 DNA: TGTGCCAGCAGGACTGGGGGGGGCTCCTACGAGCAGTACTTC.

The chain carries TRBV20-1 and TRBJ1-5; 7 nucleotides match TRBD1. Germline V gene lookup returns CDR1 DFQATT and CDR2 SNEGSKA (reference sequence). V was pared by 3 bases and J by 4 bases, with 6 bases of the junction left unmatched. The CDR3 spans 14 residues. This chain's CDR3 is CSARVQGDNQPQHF. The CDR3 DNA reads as TGCAGTGCTAGGGTCCAGGGGGATAATCAGCCCCAGCATTTT.

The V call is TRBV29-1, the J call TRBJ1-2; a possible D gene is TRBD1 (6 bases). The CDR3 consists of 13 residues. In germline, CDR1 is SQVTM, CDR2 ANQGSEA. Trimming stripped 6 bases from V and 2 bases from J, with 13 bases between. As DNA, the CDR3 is TGCAGCGTCCGCAGGGGATCCAACTATGGCTACACCTTC. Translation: CSVRRGSNYGYTF.

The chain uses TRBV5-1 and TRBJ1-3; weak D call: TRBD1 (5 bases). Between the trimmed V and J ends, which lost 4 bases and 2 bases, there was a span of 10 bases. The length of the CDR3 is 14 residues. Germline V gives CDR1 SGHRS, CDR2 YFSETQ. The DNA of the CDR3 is TGCGCCAGCAGCCTTGGGGACGCTGGAAACACCATATATTTT. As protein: CASSLGDAGNTIYF.

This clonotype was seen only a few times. CDR3 bases: TGTGCCAGCAGTCCGGGGGCGTCCAGTCAGCCCCAGCATTTT. Translated, it gives CASSPGASSQPQHF. This chain connects TRBV6-1 to TRBJ1-5, with D maybe TRBD1 (6 bases). The V gene's germline CDR1 is MNHNS and CDR2 SASEGT. V gave up 5 bases and J gave up 6 bases, with 14 bases separating them. This CDR3 contains 14 residues.

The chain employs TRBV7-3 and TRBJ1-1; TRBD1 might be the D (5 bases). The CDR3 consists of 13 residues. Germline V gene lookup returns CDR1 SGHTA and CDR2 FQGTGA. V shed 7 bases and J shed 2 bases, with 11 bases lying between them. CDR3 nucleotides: TGTGCCAGCAACGCAGGGCCTAACACTGAAGCTTTCTTT. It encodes CASNAGPNTEAFF.

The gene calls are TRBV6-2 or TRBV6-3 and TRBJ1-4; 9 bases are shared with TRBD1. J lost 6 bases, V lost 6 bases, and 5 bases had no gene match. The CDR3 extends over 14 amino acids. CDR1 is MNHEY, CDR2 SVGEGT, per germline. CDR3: CASRDRTGDEKLFF. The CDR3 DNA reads TGTGCCAGCAGGGATCGGACAGGGGATGAAAAACTGTTTTTT.

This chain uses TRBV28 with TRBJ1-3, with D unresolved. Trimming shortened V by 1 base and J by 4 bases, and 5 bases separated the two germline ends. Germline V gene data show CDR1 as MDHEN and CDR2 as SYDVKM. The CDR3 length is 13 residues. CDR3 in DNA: TGTGCCAGCAGTTTATCGCTCGGAAACACCATATATTTT. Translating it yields CASSLSLGNTIYF.

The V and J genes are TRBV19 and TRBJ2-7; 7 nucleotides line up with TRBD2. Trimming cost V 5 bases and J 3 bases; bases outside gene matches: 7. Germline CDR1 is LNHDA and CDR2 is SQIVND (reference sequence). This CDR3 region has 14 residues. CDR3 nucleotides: TGTGCCAGTAGTCTAAGCGGGGAAAACTACGAGCAGTACTTC. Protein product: CASSLSGENYEQYF.

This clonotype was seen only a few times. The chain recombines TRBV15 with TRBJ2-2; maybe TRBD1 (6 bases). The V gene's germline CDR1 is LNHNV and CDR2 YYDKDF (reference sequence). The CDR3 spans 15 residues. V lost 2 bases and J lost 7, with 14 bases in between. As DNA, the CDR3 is TGTGCCACCAGCAGACCACTTCAGGGGATCGGGGAGCTGTTTTTT. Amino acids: CATSRPLQGIGELFF. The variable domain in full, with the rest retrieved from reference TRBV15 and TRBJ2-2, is DAMVIQNPRYQVTQFGKPVTLSCSQTLNHNVMYWYQQKSSQAPKLLFHYYDKDFNNEADTPDNFQSRRPNTSFCFLDIRSPGLGDTAMYLCATSRPLQGIGELFFGEGSRLTVL.

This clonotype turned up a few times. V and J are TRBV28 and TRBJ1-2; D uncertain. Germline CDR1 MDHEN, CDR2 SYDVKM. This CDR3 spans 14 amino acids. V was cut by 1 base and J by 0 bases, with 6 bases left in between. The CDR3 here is CASSLSGTNYGYTF. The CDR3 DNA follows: TGTGCCAGCAGTTTATCGGGCACTAACTATGGCTACACCTTC.

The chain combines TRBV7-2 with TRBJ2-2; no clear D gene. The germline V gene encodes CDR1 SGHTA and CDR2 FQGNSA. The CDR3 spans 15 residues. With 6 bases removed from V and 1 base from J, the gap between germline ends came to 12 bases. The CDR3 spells CASREGAGNTGELFF. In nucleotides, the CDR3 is TGTGCCAGCAGGGAAGGAGCCGGGAACACCGGGGAGCTGTTTTTT.

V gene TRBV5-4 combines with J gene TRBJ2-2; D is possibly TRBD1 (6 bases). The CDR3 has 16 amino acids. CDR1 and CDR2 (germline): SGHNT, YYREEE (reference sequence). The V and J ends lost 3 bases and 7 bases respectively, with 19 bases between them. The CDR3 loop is CASSSAKYRVSGELFF. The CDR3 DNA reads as TGTGCCAGCAGCTCCGCGAAGTACAGGGTGAGCGGGGAGCTGTTTTTT.

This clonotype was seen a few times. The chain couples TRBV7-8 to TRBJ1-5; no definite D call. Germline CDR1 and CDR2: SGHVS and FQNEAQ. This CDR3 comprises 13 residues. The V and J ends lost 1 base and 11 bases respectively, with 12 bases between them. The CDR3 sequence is CASSLVQNVAQHF. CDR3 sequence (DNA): TGTGCCAGCAGCTTAGTTCAGAACGTAGCCCAGCATTTT.

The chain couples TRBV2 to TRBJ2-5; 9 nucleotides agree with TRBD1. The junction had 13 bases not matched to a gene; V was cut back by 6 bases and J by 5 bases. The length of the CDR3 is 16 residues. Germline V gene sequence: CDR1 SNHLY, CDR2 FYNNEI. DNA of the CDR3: TGTGCCAGCAGACTTGGGACAGGGATGAGTCAGGAGACCCAGTACTTC. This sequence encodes CASRLGTGMSQETQYF.

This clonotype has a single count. The CDR3 protein is CAISESDKGDYEQYF. As DNA, the CDR3 is TGTGCCATCAGTGAGTCGGATAAGGGAGACTACGAGCAGTACTTC. The rearrangement uses TRBV10-3 and TRBJ2-7, with a tentative D call TRBD2 (5 bases). Germline CDR1 reads ENHRY; CDR2 reads SYGVKD. V shed 0 bases and J shed 3 bases, with 12 bases lying between them. This CDR3 has 15 residues.

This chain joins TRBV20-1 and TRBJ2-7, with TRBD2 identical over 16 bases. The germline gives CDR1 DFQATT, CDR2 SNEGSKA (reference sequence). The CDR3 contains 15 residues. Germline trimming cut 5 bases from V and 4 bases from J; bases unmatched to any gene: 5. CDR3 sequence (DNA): TGCAGTGCTCCGGCGGGACTAGCGGGGGGGTACGAGCAGTACTTC. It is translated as CSAPAGLAGGYEQYF.

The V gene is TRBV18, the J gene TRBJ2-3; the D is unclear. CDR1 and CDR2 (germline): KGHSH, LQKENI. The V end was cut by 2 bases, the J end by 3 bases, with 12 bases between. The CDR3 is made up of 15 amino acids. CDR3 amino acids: CASSPVLLRTDTQYF. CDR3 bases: TGTGCCAGCTCACCAGTCCTACTTCGGACAGATACGCAGTATTTT.

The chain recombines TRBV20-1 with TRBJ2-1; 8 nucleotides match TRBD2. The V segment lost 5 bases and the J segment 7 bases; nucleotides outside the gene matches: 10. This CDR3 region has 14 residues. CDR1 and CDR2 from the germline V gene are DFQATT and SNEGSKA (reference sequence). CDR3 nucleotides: TGCAGTGCTGGGTACGGGAGGGCCGGTAATGAGCAGTTCTTC. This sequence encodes CSAGYGRAGNEQFF.

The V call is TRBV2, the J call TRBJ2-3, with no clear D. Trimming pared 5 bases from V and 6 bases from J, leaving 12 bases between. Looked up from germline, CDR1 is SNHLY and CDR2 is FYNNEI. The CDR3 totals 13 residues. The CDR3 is CASSRFVADTQYF. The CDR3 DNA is TGTGCCAGCAGTAGGTTTGTAGCTGATACGCAGTATTTT. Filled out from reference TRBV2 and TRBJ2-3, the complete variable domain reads EPEVTQTPSHQVTQMGQEVILRCVPISNHLYFYWYRQILGQKVEFLVSFYNNEISEKSEIFDDQFSVERPDGSNFTLKIRSTKLEDSAMYFCASSRFVADTQYFGPGTRLTVL.

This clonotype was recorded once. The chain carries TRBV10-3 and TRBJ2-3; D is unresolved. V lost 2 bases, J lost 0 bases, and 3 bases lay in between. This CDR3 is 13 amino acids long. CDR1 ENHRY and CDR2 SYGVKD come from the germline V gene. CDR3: CAISEGSTDTQYF. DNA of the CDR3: TGTGCCATCAGTGAGGGGAGCACAGATACGCAGTATTTT.

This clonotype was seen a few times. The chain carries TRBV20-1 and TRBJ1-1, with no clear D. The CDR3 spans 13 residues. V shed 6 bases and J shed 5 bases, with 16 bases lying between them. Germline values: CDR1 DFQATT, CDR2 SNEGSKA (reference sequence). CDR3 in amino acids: CSATPPALTEAFF. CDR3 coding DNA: TGCAGTGCAACTCCACCCGCCTTGACTGAAGCTTTCTTT.